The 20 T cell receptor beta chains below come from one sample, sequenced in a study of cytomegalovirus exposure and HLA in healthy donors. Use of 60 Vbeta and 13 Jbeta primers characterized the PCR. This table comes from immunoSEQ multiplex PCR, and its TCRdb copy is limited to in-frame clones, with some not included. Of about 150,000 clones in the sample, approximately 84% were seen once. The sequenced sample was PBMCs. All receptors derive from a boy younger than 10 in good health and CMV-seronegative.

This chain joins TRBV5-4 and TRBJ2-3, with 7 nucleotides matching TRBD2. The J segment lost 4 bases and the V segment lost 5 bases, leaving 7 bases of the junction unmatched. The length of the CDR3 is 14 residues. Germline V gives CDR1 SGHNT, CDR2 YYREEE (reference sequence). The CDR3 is CASRGGGSADTQYF. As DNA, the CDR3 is TGTGCCAGCAGAGGCGGCGGGAGTGCAGATACGCAGTATTTT.

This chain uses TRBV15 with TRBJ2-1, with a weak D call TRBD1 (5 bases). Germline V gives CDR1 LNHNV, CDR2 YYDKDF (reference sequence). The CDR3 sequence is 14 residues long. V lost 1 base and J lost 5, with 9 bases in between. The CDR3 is CATSRGGADNEQFF. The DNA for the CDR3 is TGTGCCACCAGCAGAGGTGGGGCAGACAATGAGCAGTTCTTC.

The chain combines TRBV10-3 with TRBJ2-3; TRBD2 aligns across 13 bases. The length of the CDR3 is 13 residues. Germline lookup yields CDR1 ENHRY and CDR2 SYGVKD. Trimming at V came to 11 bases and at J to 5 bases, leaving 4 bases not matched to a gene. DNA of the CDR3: TGTGCCCTTGGACTAGCGGGAGTAGATACGCAGTATTTT. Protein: CALGLAGVDTQYF.

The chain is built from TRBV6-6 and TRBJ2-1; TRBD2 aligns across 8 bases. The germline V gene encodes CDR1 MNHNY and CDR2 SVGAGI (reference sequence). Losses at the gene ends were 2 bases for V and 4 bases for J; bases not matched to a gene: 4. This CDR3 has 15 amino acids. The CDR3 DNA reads TGTGCCAGCAGTTACACCGGACTAGCTTACAATGAGCAGTTCTTC. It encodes CASSYTGLAYNEQFF.

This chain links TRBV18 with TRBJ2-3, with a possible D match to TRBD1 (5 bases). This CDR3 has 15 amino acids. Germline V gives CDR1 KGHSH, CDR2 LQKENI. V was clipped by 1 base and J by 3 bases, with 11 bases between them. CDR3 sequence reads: CASSPRGAETDTQYF. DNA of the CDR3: TGTGCCAGCTCACCACGTGGGGCGGAAACAGATACGCAGTATTTT.

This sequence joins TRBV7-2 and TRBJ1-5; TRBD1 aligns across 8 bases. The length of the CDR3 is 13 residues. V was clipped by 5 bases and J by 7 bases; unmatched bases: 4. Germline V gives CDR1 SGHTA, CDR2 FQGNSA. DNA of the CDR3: TGTGCCAGCAGCCAGACAGGGGAGCAGCCCCAGCATTTT. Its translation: CASSQTGEQPQHF.

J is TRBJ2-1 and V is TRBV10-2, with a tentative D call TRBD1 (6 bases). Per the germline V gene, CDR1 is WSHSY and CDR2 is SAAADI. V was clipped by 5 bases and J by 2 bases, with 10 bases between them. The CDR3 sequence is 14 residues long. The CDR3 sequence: CASSWQGTYNEQFF. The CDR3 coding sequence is TGCGCCAGCAGTTGGCAGGGGACCTACAATGAGCAGTTCTTC.

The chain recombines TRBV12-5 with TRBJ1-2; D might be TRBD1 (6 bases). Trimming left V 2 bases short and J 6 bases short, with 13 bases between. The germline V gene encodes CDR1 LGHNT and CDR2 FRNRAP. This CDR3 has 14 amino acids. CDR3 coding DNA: TGTGCTAGTGGTTTGCCCAGGGGACGCGATGGCTACACCTTC. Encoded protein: CASGLPRGRDGYTF.

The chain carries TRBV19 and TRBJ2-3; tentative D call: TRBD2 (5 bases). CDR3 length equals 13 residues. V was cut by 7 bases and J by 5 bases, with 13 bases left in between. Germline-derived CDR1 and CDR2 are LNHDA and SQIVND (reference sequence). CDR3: CASIPRDRDTQYF. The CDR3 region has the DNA TGTGCCAGTATCCCCCGGGATAGAGATACGCAGTATTTT.

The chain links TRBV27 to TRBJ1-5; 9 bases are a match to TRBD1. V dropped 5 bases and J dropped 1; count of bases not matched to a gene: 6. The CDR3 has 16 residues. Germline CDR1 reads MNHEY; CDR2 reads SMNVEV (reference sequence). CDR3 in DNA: TGTGCCAGCAGTCCGACGGACAGGGGAAGCAATCAGCCCCAGCATTTT. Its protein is CASSPTDRGSNQPQHF.

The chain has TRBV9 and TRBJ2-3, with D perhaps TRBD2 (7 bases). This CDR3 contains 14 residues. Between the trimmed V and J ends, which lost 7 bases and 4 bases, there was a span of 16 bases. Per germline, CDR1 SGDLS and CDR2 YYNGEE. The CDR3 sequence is CASAGRGGADTQYF. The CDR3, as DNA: TGTGCCAGCGCGGGGAGGGGGGGAGCAGATACGCAGTATTTT.

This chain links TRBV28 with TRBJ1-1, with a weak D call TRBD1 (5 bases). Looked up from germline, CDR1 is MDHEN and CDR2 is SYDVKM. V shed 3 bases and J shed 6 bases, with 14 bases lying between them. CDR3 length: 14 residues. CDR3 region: CASSFTRETPEAFF. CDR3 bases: TGTGCCAGCAGTTTTACCAGGGAAACCCCTGAAGCTTTCTTT.

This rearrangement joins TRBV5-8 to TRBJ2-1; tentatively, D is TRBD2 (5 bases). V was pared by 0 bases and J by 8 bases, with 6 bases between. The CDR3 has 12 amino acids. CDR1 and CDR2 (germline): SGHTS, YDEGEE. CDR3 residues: CASSLGRDEQFF. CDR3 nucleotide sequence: TGTGCCAGCAGCTTGGGGCGGGATGAGCAGTTCTTC.

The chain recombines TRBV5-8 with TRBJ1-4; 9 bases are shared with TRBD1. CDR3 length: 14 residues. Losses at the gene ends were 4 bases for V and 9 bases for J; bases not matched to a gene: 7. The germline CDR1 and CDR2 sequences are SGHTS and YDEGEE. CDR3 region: CASSLTGGTKKLFF. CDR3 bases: TGTGCCAGCAGCCTGACAGGGGGGACGAAAAAACTGTTTTTT.

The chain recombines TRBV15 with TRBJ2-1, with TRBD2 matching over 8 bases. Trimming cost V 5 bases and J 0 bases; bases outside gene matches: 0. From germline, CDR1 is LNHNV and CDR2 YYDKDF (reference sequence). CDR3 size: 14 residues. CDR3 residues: CATSGLASYNEQFF. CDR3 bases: TGTGCCACCAGCGGACTAGCCTCCTACAATGAGCAGTTCTTC.

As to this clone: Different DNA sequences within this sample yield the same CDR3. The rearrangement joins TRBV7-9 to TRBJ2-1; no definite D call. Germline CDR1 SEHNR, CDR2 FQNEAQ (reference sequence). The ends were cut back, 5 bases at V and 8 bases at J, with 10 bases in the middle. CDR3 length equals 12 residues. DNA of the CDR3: TGTGCCAGCAGCCTCAGAGGCGATGAGCAGTTCTTC. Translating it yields CASSLRGDEQFF.

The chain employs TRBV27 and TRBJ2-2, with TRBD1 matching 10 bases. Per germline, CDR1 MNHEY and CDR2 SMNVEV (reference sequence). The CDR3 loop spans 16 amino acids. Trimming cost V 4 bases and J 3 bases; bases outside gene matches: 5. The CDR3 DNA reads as TGTGCCAGCAGTTCAACCGGGACAGGGGACACCGGGGAGCTGTTTTTT. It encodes CASSSTGTGDTGELFF.

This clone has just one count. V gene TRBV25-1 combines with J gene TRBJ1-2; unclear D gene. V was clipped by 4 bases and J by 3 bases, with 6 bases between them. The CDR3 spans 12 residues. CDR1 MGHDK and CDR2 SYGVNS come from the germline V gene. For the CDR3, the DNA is TGTGCCAGCAGTGGAGATGACTATGGCTACACCTTC. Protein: CASSGDDYGYTF.

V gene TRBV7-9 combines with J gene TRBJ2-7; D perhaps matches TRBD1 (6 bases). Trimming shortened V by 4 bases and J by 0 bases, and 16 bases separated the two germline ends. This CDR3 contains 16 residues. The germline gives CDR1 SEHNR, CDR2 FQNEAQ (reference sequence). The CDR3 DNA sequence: TGTGCCAGCAGCTCTCCAAGGGGGAGAAGCTCCTACGAGCAGTACTTC. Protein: CASSSPRGRSSYEQYF.

The CDR3 spells CASSLGLAVRTDTQYF. CDR3 bases: TGTGCCAGCAGCTTGGGACTAGCGGTTCGAACAGATACGCAGTATTTT. The chain employs TRBV5-8 and TRBJ2-3; 9 bases are shared with TRBD2. From germline, CDR1 is SGHTS and CDR2 YDEGEE. This CDR3 is 16 amino acids long. V gave up 0 bases and J gave up 3 bases; unmatched junction bases: 5.